These T cell receptor beta chains were read from a single sample in a study of blood T cell repertoires in COVID-19. The repertoire was sequenced with immunoSEQ multiplex PCR; TCRdb's copy has only in-frame clones and lacks some. Among some 99,000 clones listed, around three quarters were seen once. The specimen sequenced was peripheral blood. These receptors were taken from a human donor in a cohort sampled during active or convalescent COVID-19. The CDR3 runs from the conserved cysteine through the conserved F or W. A D gene is named only where the DNA matches it firmly. Expanded clones are given a class, and other clones once, few, many or no size at all.

CDR3: CASSPDMYTEAFF
DNA: TGTGCCAGCAGCCCCGACATGTACACTGAAGCTTTCTTT
size: NA
D: NA
V: TRBV7-2
J: TRBJ1-1

CDR3: CASSWTSGSPTYNEQFF
DNA: TGCGCCAGCAGCTGGACTAGCGGGAGCCCCACCTACAATGAGCAGTTCTTC
size: NA
D: TRBD2
V: TRBV5-1
J: TRBJ2-1

CDR3: CASSASGQGYTEAFF
DNA: TGCGCCAGCAGTGCATCGGGACAGGGATACACTGAAGCTTTCTTT
size: NA
D: TRBD1
V: TRBV10-2
J: TRBJ1-1

CDR3: CATRDSRGGVHEQFF
DNA: TGTGCCACCCGTGATTCGCGGGGGGGGGTCCATGAGCAGTTCTTC
size: NA
D: TRBD2
V: TRBV24-1
J: TRBJ2-1

CDR3: CASSLLGLEAFF
DNA: TGCGCCAGCAGCTTGCTTGGCTTAGAAGCTTTCTTT
size: NA
D: NA
V: TRBV5-1
J: TRBJ1-1

CDR3: CASSDYRETQYF
DNA: TGTGCCAGCAGCGACTACAGAGAGACCCAGTACTTC
size: NA
D: NA
V: TRBV7-9
J: TRBJ2-5

CDR3: CASSISGNYGYTF
DNA: TGTGCCAGTAGTATATCGGGGAACTATGGCTACACCTTC
size: NA
D: NA
V: TRBV19
J: TRBJ1-2

CDR3: CASSYDSLVTDTQYF
DNA: TGTGCCAGCAGTTACGATTCGCTAGTCACAGATACGCAGTATTTT
size: NA
D: NA
V: TRBV6-5
J: TRBJ2-3

CDR3: CASSTTPPQIYGYTF
DNA: TGTGCCAGCAGTACCACCCCTCCGCAGATCTATGGCTACACCTTC
size: NA
D: NA
V: TRBV28
J: TRBJ1-2

CDR3: CASSQDGTGSPLHF
DNA: TGCGCCAGCAGCCAAGATGGGACAGGTTCACCCCTCCACTTT
size: NA
D: TRBD1
V: TRBV4-3
J: TRBJ1-6

CDR3: CASSYRGLNTEAFF
DNA: TGTGCCAGCAGCTACAGGGGTTTGAACACTGAAGCTTTCTTT
size: NA
D: TRBD1
V: TRBV27
J: TRBJ1-1

CDR3: CASRLVLAAGQPSYNEQFF
DNA: TGTGCAAGTCGCTTAGTTTTAGCGGCGGGCCAACCCTCCTACAATGAGCAGTTCTTC
size: NA
D: NA
V: TRBV12-2
J: TRBJ2-1

CDR3: CASSQVAADRATTGNTIYF
DNA: TGTGCCAGCAGCCAAGTGGCAGCGGACAGGGCAACGACCGGAAACACCATATATTTT
size: NA
D: TRBD1
V: TRBV4-2
J: TRBJ1-3

CDR3: CASTAGVEQYF
DNA: TGTGCCAGCACCGCAGGGGTCGAGCAGTACTTC
size: NA
D: NA
V: TRBV27
J: TRBJ2-7

CDR3: CASAQQGATGELFF
DNA: TGTGCCAGTGCCCAACAGGGGGCGACCGGGGAGCTGTTTTTT
size: NA
D: TRBD1
V: TRBV19
J: TRBJ2-2

CDR3: CASRGTGAYGYTF
DNA: TGTGCCAGTAGGGGGACGGGAGCTTATGGCTACACCTTC
size: NA
D: NA
V: TRBV19
J: TRBJ1-2

CDR3: CASSPTAGGGRTNEKLFF
DNA: TGTGCCAGCAGCCCTACGGCAGGGGGTGGCAGAACTAATGAAAAACTGTTTTTT
size: few
D: TRBD1
V: TRBV9
J: TRBJ1-4

CDR3: CASSVGGTAFSQETQYF
DNA: TGTGCCAGCAGCGTAGGGGGGACAGCCTTCTCCCAAGAGACCCAGTACTTC
size: NA
D: TRBD1
V: TRBV9
J: TRBJ2-5

CDR3: CASPGGSLDTQYF
DNA: TGTGCCAGCCCAGGGGGCTCGCTGGATACGCAGTATTTT
size: NA
D: TRBD1
V: TRBV18
J: TRBJ2-3

CDR3: CASSQEKRGCYEQYF
DNA: TGTGCCAGCAGCCAAGAGAAACGGGGGTGCTACGAGCAGTACTTC
size: NA
D: NA
V: TRBV3-1/TRBV3-2
J: TRBJ2-7